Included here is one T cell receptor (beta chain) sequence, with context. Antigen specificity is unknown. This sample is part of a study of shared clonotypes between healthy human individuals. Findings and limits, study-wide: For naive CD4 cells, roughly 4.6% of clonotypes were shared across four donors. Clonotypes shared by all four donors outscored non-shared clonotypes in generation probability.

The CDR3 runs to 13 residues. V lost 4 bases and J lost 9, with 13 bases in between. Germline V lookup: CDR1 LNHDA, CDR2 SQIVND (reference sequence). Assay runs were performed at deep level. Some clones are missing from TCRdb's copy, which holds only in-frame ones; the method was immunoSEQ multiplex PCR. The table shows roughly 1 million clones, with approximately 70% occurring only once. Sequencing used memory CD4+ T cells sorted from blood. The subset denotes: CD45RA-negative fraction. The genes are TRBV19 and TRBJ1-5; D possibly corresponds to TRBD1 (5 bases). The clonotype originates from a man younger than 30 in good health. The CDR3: CASSKQDQGPQHF. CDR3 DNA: TGTGCCAGTAGTAAACAGGACCAGGGGCCCCAGCATTTT.